The 22 T cell receptor beta chains below all came from one sample that was sequenced in a study of cytomegalovirus exposure and HLA in healthy donors. Researchers ran the PCR with 60 Vbeta and 13 Jbeta primers. The table came from immunoSEQ multiplex PCR; TCRdb's copy has only in-frame clones and leaves some out. Seen in this sample are about 60,000 clones; the ten most common clones hold more than 2%. Sequenced sample: PBMCs. These receptors were collected from a woman aged 18-30 years in good health and CMV-seronegative.

The chain combines TRBV20-1 with TRBJ1-1; tentatively, D is TRBD1 (5 bases). Germline V gene data show CDR1 as DFQATT and CDR2 as SNEGSKA (reference sequence). The CDR3 contains 11 residues. CDR3 sequence (DNA): TGCAGCGCTGGGGGGGGTGGTTGGGCTTTCTTT. It specifies CSAGGGGWAFF.

The CDR3 coding sequence is TGTGCCAGCAGCAGGCTAGGGGACTCCTACAATGAGCAGTTCTTC. It specifies CASSRLGDSYNEQFF. The J gene is TRBJ2-1, the V gene TRBV9, with D tentatively TRBD1 (5 bases). Germline V lookup: CDR1 SGDLS, CDR2 YYNGEE. V was cut by 4 bases and J by 0 bases, with 11 bases left in between. The CDR3 runs 15 residues.

This rearrangement joins TRBV6-1 to TRBJ2-7; tentative D call: TRBD2 (6 bases). Trimming took 10 bases from V and 5 from J, leaving 15 bases between them. The CDR3 is 12 amino acids. Germline V gene sequence: CDR1 MNHNS, CDR2 SASEGT. The CDR3 protein is CATKWGVNEQYF. DNA of the CDR3: TGTGCCACCAAGTGGGGGGTAAACGAGCAGTACTTC.

The chain has TRBV7-9 and TRBJ1-4; a weak D match, TRBD1 (6 bases). Per the germline V gene, CDR1 is SEHNR and CDR2 is FQNEAQ (reference sequence). The ends were cut back, 2 bases at V and 9 bases at J, with 13 bases in the middle. CDR3 length equals 14 residues. CDR3 sequence: CASSLTQGIKKLFF. CDR3 DNA: TGTGCCAGCAGCTTAACACAGGGTATCAAAAAACTGTTTTTT.

The chain recombines TRBV18 with TRBJ1-1; D is possibly TRBD1 (6 bases). There are 17 residues in the CDR3. CDR1 KGHSH and CDR2 LQKENI come from the germline V gene. Trimming cost V 2 bases and J 0 bases, with 16 bases left between them. CDR3 sequence reads: CASSPFQGLEMNTEAFF. In DNA, the CDR3 is TGTGCCAGCTCACCATTTCAGGGGCTGGAGATGAACACTGAAGCTTTCTTT.

This sequence joins TRBV7-3 and TRBJ2-7; TRBD1 matches 10 bases. With V trimmed by 0 bases and J by 5 bases, 4 bases remained unmatched. The germline gives CDR1 SGHTA, CDR2 FQGTGA. CDR3 length: 15 residues. CDR3 sequence: CASSLTGQGSDEQYF. The CDR3 DNA follows: TGTGCCAGCAGCTTAACGGGACAGGGGTCGGACGAGCAGTACTTC. Full variable domain (rest looked up from reference TRBV7-3 and TRBJ2-7): GAGVSQTPSNKVTEKGKYVELRCDPISGHTALYWYRQSLGQGPEFLIYFQGTGAADDSGLPNDRFFAVRPEGSVSTLKIQRTERGDSAVYLCASSLTGQGSDEQYFGPGTRLTVT.

V is TRBV6-1 and J is TRBJ2-3, with 13 bases identical to TRBD2. There are 17 residues in the CDR3. Germline CDR1 and CDR2: MNHNS and SASEGT. V was clipped by 4 bases and J by 3 bases; unmatched bases: 7. The CDR3 DNA follows: TGTGCCAGCAGTGGTCGGACTAGCGGGGGTTGGACAGATACGCAGTATTTT. It is translated as CASSGRTSGGWTDTQYF.

The chain joins TRBV10-3 to TRBJ1-2; 7 bases agree with TRBD1. Germline V lookup: CDR1 ENHRY, CDR2 SYGVKD. V shed 4 bases, J shed 5 bases, and the junction held 4 bases outside the gene matches. The CDR3 extends over 13 amino acids. CDR3 bases: TGTGCCATCAGTGGACAGGGCGGATATGGCTACACCTTC. Its protein product is CAISGQGGYGYTF.

CDR3 nucleotides: TGTGCCAGTAGTATAGGTCGAGGGAAGACAGCCAAAAACATTCAGTACTTC. Translated: CASSIGRGKTAKNIQYF. This chain uses TRBV19 with TRBJ2-4, with D perhaps matching TRBD2 (5 bases). The CDR3 loop spans 17 amino acids. V dropped 1 base and J dropped 0 bases, with 13 bases sitting between them. Germline V gives CDR1 LNHDA, CDR2 SQIVND (reference sequence).

The chain is built from TRBV5-1 and TRBJ2-7; TRBD2 is a possible D gene (6 bases). Trimming left V 0 bases short and J 4 bases short, with 11 bases between. Germline V lookup: CDR1 SGHRS, CDR2 YFSETQ. CDR3 length: 14 amino acids. Here the CDR3 DNA reads TGCGCCAGCAGCTTGGGACTAGTTTTATACGAGCAGTACTTC. Its protein is CASSLGLVLYEQYF. The full variable domain, in which reference TRBV5-1 and TRBJ2-7 provide the parts outside the CDR3, is KAGVTQTPRYLIKTRGQQVTLSCSPISGHRSVSWYQQTPGQGLQFLFEYFSETQRNKGNFPGRFSGRQFSNSRSEMNVSTLELGDSALYLCASSLGLVLYEQYFGPGTRLTVT.

The gene calls are TRBV5-1 and TRBJ2-3, with D possibly matching TRBD1 (7 bases). Trimming removed 4 bases from V and 4 bases from J, with 19 bases in between. The CDR3 has 16 amino acids. Per the germline V gene, CDR1 is SGHRS and CDR2 is YFSETQ. CDR3 sequence (DNA): TGCGCCAGCAGCGCCCCCCAGGGGGGCCTGGCAGATACGCAGTATTTT. This translates into CASSAPQGGLADTQYF.

The chain combines TRBV20-1 with TRBJ2-5; D is uncertain. CDR3 size: 11 residues. V was trimmed by 3 bases and J by 5 bases, leaving 7 bases between them. Germline V gives CDR1 DFQATT, CDR2 SNEGSKA (reference sequence). The CDR3 nucleotides read TGCAGTGCTAGTAACTGGGAGACCCAGTACTTC. Residues: CSASNWETQYF.

The V gene is TRBV2, the J gene TRBJ1-2; 9 nucleotides align to TRBD1. The CDR3 spans 13 residues. Per germline, CDR1 SNHLY and CDR2 FYNNEI. The J segment lost 4 bases and the V segment lost 3 bases, leaving 0 bases of the junction unmatched. CDR3 loop: CASSEGQGYGYTF. Here the CDR3 DNA reads TGTGCCAGCAGTGAGGGACAGGGCTATGGCTACACCTTC.

The chain employs TRBV5-1 and TRBJ1-2, with 7 nucleotides matching TRBD1. Germline lookup yields CDR1 SGHRS and CDR2 YFSETQ. The CDR3 is made up of 13 amino acids. The V gene end was trimmed by 5 bases and the J gene end by 5 bases; junction bases not matched to a gene: 6. The CDR3 nucleotides read TGCGCCAGCAGTCCTCCAGGGGGGTATGGCTACACCTTC. Amino acid sequence: CASSPPGGYGYTF.

This chain uses TRBV6-1 with TRBJ1-2; 8 bases line up with TRBD1. The germline V gene encodes CDR1 MNHNS and CDR2 SASEGT. This CDR3 spans 14 amino acids. Unmatched junction bases numbered 8, after V lost 3 bases and J lost 8 bases. The CDR3 nucleotides are TGTGCCAGCAGTGACACGGACAGGGTCGGCGGCTACACCTTC. This codes for CASSDTDRVGGYTF.

V gene TRBV19 combines with J gene TRBJ1-1, with no clear D. The CDR3 sequence is 14 residues long. Germline CDR1 and CDR2: LNHDA and SQIVND (reference sequence). V lost 5 bases and J 0 bases, leaving 10 bases between the germline ends. This CDR3 reads CASSQSWLNTEAFF. In DNA, the CDR3 is TGTGCCAGTAGTCAAAGTTGGCTGAACACTGAAGCTTTCTTT.

The chain employs TRBV5-5 and TRBJ2-5, with D perhaps TRBD2 (5 bases). The CDR3 covers 15 residues. The V and J ends lost 4 bases and 5 bases respectively, with 18 bases between them. The germline V gene has CDR1 SGHKS and CDR2 YYEKEE (reference sequence). The CDR3 DNA reads as TGTGCCAGCAGCCTCGATGGCGGGTCGTGGGAGACCCAGTACTTC. It translates to CASSLDGGSWETQYF.

The chain is built from TRBV7-2 and TRBJ2-1; D not certain. The CDR3 spans 13 residues. Trimming took 5 bases from V and 3 from J, leaving 8 bases between them. Germline CDR1 SGHTA, CDR2 FQGNSA. The CDR3 bases are TGTGCCAGCAGCGCCGTCAGCTACAATGAGCAGTTCTTC. It yields the protein CASSAVSYNEQFF.

V usage is TRBV19 and J usage is TRBJ1-1, with D uncertain. Trimming cost V 5 bases and J 5 bases, with 15 bases left between them. Germline V CDR1 and CDR2: LNHDA, SQIVND (reference sequence). This CDR3 is 14 amino acids long. The CDR3 DNA follows: TGTGCCAGTAGTGCCTCAGGAGGGAGAACTGAAGCTTTCTTT. Protein: CASSASGGRTEAFF.

This sequence joins TRBV10-1 and TRBJ1-1; TRBD1 matches 11 bases. Trimming took 5 bases from V and 0 from J; bases not matched to a gene: 14. CDR3 length: 19 amino acids. CDR1 WNHNN and CDR2 SYGVQD come from the germline V gene (reference sequence). The CDR3 region is CASSSAVRTGGLVNTEAFF. The CDR3, as DNA: TGCGCCAGCAGTTCCGCCGTGCGGACAGGGGGCCTGGTGAACACTGAAGCTTTCTTT.

The V and J genes are TRBV5-1 and TRBJ2-2; the D is unclear. Germline CDR1 and CDR2: SGHRS and YFSETQ. The V gene lost 5 bases and the J gene lost 0 bases, with 11 bases spanning the gap. The length of the CDR3 is 15 residues. The CDR3 region has the DNA TGCGCCAGCAGACTGCTAACAGCGAACACCGGGGAGCTGTTTTTT. Translated: CASRLLTANTGELFF.

CDR3 loop: CASSQRDRGPNSPLHF. In DNA form, the CDR3 reads TGTGCCAGCAGTCAACGGGACAGGGGCCCTAATTCACCCCTCCACTTT. This chain uses TRBV25-1 with TRBJ1-6, with 10 positions matching TRBD1. Germline V CDR1 and CDR2: MGHDK, SYGVNS. The CDR3 runs to 16 residues. The V gene end was trimmed by 5 bases and the J gene end by 6 bases; junction bases not matched to a gene: 7. Variable domain in full (rest from reference TRBV25-1 and TRBJ1-6): EADIYQTPRYLVIGTGKKITLECSQTMGHDKMYWYQQDPGMELHLIHYSYGVNSTEKGDLSSESTVSRIRTEHFPLTLESARPSHTSQYLCASSQRDRGPNSPLHFGNGTRLTVT.